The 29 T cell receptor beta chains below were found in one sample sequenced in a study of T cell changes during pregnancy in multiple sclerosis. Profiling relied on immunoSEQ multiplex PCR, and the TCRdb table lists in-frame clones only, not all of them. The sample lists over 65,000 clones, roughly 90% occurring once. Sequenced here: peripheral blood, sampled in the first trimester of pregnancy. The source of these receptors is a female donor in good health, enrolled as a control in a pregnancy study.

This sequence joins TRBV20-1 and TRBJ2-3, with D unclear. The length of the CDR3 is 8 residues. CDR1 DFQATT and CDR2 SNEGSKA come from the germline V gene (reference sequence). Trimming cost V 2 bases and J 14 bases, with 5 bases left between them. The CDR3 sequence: CSARNTYF. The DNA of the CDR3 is TGCAGTGCTAGAAACACGTATTTT.

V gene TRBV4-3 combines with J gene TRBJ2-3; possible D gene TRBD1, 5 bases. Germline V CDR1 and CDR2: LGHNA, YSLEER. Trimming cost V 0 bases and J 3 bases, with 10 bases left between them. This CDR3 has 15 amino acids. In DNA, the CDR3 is TGCGCCAGCAGCCAAGATTTCAGGGATACAGATACGCAGTATTTT. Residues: CASSQDFRDTDTQYF.

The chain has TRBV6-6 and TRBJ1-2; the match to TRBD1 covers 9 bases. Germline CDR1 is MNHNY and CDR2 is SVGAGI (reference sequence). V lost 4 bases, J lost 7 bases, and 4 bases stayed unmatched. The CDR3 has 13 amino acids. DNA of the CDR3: TGTGCCAGCAGTTGGGGACAGGGCAGTGGCTACACCTTC. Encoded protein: CASSWGQGSGYTF.

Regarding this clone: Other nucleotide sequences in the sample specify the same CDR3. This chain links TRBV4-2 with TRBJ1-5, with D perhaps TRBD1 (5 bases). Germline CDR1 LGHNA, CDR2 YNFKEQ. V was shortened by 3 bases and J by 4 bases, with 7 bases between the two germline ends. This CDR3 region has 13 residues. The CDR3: CASSQDNNQPQHF. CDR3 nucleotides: TGTGCCAGCAGCCAGGACAATAATCAGCCCCAGCATTTT.

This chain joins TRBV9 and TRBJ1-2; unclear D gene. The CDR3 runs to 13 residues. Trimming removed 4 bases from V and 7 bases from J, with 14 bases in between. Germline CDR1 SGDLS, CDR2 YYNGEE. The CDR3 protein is CASSSGIVRGYTF. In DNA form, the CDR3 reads TGTGCCAGCAGCTCAGGAATCGTTCGTGGCTACACCTTC.

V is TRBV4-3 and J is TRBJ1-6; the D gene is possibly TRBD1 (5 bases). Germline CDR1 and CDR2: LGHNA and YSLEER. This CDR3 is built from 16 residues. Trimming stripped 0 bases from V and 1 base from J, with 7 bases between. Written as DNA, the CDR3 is TGCGCCAGCAGCCAAGATAGGGGTTCCTATAATTCACCCCTCCACTTT. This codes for CASSQDRGSYNSPLHF.

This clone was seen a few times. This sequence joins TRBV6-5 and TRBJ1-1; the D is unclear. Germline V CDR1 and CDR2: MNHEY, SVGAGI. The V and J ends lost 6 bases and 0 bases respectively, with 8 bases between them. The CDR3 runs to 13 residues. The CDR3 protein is CASSATLNTEAFF. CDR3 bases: TGTGCCAGCAGCGCCACACTGAACACTGAAGCTTTCTTT.

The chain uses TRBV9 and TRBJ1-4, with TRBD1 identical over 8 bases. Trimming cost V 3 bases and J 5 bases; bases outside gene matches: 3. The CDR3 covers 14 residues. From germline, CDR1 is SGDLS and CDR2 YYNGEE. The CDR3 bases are TGTGCCAGCAGCGCCAACAGGGGGAATGAAAAACTGTTTTTT. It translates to CASSANRGNEKLFF. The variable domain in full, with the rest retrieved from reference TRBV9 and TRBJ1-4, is DSGVTQTPKHLITATGQRVTLRCSPRSGDLSVYWYQQSLDQGLQFLIQYYNGEERAKGNILERFSAQQFPDLHSELNLSSLELGDSALYFCASSANRGNEKLFFGSGTQLSVL.

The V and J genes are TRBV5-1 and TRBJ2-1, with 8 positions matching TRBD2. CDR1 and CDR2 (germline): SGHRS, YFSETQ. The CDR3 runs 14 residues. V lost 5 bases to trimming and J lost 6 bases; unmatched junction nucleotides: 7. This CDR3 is CASRRGGPFNEQFF. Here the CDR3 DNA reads TGCGCCAGCAGACGGGGGGGCCCCTTCAATGAGCAGTTCTTC.

CDR3 DNA sequence: TGTGCCAGTTCACAGGCCAACACCGGGGAGCTGTTTTTT. As protein: CASSQANTGELFF. This chain uses TRBV6-1 with TRBJ2-2, with TRBD1 as a possible D gene (5 bases). The V and J ends lost 9 bases and 2 bases respectively, with 10 bases between them. The CDR3 consists of 13 residues. CDR1 is MNHNS, CDR2 SASEGT, per germline.

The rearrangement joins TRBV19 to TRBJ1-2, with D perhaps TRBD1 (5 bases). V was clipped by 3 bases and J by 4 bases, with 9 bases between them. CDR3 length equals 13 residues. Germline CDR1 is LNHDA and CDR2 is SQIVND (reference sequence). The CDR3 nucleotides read TGTGCCAGTAGTATCCGACAGTTCTATGGCTACACCTTC. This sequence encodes CASSIRQFYGYTF.

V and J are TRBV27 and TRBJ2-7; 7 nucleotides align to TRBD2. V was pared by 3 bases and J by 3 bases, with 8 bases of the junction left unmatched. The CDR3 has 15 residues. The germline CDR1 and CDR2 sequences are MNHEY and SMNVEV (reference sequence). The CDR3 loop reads CASSFLGGGGYEQYF. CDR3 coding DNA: TGTGCCAGCAGTTTCCTTGGGGGGGGTGGCTACGAGCAGTACTTC.

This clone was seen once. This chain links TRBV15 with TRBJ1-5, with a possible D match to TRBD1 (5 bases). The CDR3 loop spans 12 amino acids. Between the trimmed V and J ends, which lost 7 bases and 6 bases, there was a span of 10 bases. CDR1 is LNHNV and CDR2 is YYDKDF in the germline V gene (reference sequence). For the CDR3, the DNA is TGTGCCACCACCGTGGGGGGTCAGCCCCAGCATTTT. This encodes CATTVGGQPQHF.

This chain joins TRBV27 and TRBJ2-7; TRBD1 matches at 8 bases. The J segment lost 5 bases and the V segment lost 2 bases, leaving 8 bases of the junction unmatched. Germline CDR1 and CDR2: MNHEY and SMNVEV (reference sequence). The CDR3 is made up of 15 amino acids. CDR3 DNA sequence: TGTGCCAGCAGTTTAGAGGCGACAGGGGTCCACGAGCAGTACTTC. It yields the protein CASSLEATGVHEQYF.

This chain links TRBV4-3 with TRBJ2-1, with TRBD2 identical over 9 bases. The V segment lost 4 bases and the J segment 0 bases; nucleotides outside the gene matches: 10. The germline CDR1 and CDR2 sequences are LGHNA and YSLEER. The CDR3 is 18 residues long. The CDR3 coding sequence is TGCGCCAGCAGCCCCATGGGCGGGGGGGCGAGCTCCTACAATGAGCAGTTCTTC. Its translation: CASSPMGGGASSYNEQFF.

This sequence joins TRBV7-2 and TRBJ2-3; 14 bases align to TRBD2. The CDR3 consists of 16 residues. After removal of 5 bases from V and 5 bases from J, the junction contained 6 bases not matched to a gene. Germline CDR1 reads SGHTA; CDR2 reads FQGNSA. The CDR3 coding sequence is TGTGCCAGCAGCCCGGGACTAGCGGGGGAGGGAGATACGCAGTATTTT. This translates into CASSPGLAGEGDTQYF.

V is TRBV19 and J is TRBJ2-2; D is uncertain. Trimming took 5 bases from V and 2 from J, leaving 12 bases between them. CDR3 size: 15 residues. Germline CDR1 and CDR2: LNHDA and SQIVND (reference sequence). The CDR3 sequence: CASSYRTINTGELFF. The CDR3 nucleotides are TGTGCCAGTAGTTACAGAACGATTAACACCGGGGAGCTGTTTTTT.

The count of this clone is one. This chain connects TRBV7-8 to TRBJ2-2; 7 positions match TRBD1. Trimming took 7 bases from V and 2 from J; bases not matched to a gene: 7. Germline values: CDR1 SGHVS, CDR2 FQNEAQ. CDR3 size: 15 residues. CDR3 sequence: CASKDRESNTGELFF. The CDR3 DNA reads TGTGCCAGCAAAGACAGGGAATCAAACACCGGGGAGCTGTTTTTT.

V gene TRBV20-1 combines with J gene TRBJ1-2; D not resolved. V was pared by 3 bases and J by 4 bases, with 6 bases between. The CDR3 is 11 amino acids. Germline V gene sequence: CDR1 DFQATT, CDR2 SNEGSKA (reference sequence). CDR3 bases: TGCAGTGCTAGTAGCCCCTATGGCTACACCTTC. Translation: CSASSPYGYTF.

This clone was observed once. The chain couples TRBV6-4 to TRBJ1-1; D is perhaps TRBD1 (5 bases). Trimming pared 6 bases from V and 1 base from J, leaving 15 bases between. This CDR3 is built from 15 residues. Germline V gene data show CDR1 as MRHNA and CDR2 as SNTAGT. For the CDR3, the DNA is TGTGCCAGCAGAGTGGGGGGACTCGGGAACACTGAAGCTTTCTTT. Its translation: CASRVGGLGNTEAFF.

CDR3 in amino acids: CASSLRSRGGWNSPLHF. DNA for the CDR3: TGTGCCAGCAGTTTAAGGTCCCGAGGTGGGTGGAATTCACCCCTCCACTTT. The chain joins TRBV28 to TRBJ1-6; D uncertain. This CDR3 has 17 residues. Trimming removed 2 bases from V and 7 bases from J, with 18 bases in between. Germline lookup yields CDR1 MDHEN and CDR2 SYDVKM.

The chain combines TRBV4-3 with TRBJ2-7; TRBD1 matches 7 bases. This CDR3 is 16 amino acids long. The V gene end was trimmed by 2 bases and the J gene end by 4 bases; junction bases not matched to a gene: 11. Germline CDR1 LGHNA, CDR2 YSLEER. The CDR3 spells CASSQTYTGARYEQYF. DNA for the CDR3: TGCGCCAGCAGCCAAACATATACAGGGGCGAGGTACGAGCAGTACTTC.

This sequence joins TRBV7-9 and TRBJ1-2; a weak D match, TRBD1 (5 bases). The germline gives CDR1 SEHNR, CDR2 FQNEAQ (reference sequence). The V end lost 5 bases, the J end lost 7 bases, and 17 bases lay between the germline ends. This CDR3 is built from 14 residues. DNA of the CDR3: TGTGCCAGCAGCCTCAGGGCGGATGGAAGTGGCTACACCTTC. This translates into CASSLRADGSGYTF.

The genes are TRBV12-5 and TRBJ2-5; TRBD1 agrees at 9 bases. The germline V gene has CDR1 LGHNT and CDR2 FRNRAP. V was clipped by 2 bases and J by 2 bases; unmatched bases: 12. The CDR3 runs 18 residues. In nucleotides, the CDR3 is TGTGCTAGTGGTTTGAGCGTCACAGGGGGCCGGATGCAAGAGACCCAGTACTTC. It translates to CASGLSVTGGRMQETQYF. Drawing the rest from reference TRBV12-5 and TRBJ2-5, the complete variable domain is DARVTQTPRHKVTEMGQEVTMRCQPILGHNTVFWYRQTMMQGLELLAYFRNRAPLDDSGMPKDRFSAEMPDATLATLKIQPSEPRDSAVYFCASGLSVTGGRMQETQYFGPGTRLLVL.

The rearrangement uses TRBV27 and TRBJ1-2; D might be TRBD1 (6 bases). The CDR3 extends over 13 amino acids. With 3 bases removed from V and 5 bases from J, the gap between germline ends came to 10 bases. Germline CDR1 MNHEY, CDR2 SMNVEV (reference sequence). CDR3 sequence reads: CASSFSRGYGYTF. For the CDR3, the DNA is TGTGCCAGCAGTTTCAGCAGGGGTTATGGCTACACCTTC.

The CDR3 reads CASSPSTSGGANEQFF. CDR3 nucleotide sequence: TGCGCCAGCAGTCCCTCTACTAGCGGGGGGGCAAATGAGCAGTTCTTC. This sequence joins TRBV10-2 and TRBJ2-1; TRBD2 matches 13 bases. The V and J ends lost 5 bases and 7 bases, in that order; junction bases with no gene match: 8. Germline loops: CDR1 WSHSY, CDR2 SAAADI. This CDR3 is built from 16 residues.

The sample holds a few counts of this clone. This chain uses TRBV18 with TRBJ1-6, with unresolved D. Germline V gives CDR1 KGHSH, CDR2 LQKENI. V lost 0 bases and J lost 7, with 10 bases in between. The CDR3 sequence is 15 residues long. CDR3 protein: CASSPPHSGNSPLHF. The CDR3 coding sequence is TGTGCCAGCTCACCACCCCATTCGGGGAATTCACCCCTCCACTTT.

The CDR3 here is CASSSIGTTYGYTF. The DNA for the CDR3 is TGTGCCAGCAGTTCCATCGGGACAACCTATGGCTACACCTTC. J is TRBJ1-2 and V is TRBV6-5; D is possibly TRBD1 (6 bases). The V end lost 4 bases, the J end lost 4 bases, and 13 bases lay between the germline ends. Germline CDR1 MNHEY, CDR2 SVGAGI. This CDR3 spans 14 amino acids.

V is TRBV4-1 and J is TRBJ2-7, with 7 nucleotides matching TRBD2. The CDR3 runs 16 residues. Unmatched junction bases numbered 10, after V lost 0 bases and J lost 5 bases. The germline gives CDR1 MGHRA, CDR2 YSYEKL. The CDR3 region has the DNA TGCGCCAGCAGCCAAGAGACCAGGACTAGAAGTAACGAGCAGTACTTC. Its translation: CASSQETRTRSNEQYF.